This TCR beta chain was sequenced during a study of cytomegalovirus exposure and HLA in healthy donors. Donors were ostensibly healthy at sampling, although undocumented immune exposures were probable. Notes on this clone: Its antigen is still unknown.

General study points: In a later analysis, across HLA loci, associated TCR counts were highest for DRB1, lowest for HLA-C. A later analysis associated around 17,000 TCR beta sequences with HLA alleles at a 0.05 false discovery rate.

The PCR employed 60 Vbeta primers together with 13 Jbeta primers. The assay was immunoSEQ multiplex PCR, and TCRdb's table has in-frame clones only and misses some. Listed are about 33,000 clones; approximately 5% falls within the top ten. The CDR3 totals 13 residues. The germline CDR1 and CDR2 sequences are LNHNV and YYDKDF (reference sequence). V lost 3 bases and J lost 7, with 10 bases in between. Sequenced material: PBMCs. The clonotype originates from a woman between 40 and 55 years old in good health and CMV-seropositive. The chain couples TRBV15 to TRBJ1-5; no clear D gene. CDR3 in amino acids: CATSSQAGQPQHF. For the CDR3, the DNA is TGTGCCACCAGCAGCCAGGCGGGCCAGCCCCAGCATTTT.